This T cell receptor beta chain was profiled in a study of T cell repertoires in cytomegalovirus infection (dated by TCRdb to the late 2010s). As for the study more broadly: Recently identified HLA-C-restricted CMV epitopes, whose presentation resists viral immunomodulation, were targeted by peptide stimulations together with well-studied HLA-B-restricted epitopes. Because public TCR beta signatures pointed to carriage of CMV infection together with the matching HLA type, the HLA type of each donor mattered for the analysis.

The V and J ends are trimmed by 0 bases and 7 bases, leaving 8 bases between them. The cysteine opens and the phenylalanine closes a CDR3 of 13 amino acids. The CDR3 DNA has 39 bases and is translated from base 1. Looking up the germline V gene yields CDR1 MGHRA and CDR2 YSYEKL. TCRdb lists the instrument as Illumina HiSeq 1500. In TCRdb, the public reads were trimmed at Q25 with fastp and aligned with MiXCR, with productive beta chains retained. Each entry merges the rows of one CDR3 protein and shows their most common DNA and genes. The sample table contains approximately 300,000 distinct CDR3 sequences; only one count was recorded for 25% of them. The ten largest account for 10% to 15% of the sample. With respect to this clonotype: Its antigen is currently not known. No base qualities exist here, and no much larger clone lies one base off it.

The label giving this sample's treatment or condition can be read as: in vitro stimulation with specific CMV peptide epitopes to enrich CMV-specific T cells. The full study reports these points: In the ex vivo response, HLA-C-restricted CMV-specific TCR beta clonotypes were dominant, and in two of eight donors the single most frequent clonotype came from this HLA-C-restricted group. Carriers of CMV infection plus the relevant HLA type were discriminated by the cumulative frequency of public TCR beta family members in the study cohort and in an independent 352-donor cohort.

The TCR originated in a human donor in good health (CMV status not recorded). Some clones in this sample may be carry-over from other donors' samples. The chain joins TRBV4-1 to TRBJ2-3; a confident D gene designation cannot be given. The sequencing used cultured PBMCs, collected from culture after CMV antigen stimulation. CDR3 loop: CASSQDPRNTQYF. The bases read TGCGCCAGCAGCCAAGATCCGCGGAATACGCAGTATTTT.